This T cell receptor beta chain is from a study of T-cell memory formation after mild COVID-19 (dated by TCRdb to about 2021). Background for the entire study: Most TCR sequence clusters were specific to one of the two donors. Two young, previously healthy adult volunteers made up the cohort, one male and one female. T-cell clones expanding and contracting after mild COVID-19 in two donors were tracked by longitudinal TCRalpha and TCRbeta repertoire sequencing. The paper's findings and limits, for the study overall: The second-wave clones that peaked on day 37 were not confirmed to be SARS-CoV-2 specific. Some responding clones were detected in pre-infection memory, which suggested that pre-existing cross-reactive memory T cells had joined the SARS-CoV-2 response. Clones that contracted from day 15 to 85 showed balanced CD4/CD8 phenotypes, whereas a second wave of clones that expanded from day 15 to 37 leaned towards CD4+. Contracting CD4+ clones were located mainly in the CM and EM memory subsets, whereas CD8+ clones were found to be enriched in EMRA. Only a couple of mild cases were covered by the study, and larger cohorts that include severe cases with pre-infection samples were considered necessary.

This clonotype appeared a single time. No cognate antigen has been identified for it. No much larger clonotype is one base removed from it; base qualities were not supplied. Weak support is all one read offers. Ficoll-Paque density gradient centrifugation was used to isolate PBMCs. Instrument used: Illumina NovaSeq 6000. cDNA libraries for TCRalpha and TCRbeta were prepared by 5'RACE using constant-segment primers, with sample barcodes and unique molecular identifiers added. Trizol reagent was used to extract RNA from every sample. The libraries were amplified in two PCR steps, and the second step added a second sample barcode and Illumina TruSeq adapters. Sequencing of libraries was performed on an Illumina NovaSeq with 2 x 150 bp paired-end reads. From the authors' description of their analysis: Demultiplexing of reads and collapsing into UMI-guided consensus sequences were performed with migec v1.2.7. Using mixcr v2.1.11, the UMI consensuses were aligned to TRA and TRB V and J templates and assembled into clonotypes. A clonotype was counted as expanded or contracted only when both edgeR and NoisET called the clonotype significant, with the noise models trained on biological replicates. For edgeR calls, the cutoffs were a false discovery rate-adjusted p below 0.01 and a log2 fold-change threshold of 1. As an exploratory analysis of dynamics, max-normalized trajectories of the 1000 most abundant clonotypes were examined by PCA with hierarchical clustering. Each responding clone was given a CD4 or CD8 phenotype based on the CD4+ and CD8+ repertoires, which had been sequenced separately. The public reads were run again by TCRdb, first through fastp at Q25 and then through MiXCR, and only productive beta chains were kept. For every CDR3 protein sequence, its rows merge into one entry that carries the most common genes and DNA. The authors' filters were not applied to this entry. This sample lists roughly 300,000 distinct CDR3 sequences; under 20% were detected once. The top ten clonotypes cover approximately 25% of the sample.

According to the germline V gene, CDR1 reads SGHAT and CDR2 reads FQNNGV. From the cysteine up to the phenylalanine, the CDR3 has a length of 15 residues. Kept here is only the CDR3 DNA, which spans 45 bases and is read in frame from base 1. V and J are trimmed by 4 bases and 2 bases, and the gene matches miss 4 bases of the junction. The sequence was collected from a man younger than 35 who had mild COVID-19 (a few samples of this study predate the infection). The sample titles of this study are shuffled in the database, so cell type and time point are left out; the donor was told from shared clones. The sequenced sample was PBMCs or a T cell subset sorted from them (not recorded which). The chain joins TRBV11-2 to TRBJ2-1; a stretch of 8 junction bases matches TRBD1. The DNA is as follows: TGTGCCAGCAGCTCGGACAGGGCACCCTACAATGAGCAGTTCTTC. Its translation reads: CASSSDRAPYNEQFF.